The entry below gives a single T cell receptor beta chain sequence along with its context. The sample carries other DNA sequences with the same CDR3. The sample's treatment: oral pan-JAK inhibitor, 5-10 mg twice daily. cDNA prepared by RNA extraction and subsequent reverse transcription served as the template for sequencing. Clones were sequenced by immunoSEQ multiplex PCR, and TCRdb holds only the in-frame ones, with some missing. The profile shows about 100,000 clones, 80% to 85% of them singletons. This specimen comes from a study of CD8+ T cells in alopecia areata. CDR1 and CDR2 (germline): SGHTA, FQGNSA. The CDR3 sequence is 16 residues long. V gave up 3 bases and J gave up 1 base; unmatched junction bases: 1.

The receptor was derived from a human donor with alopecia areata. The V gene is TRBV7-2, the J gene TRBJ2-2; the match to TRBD2 covers 11 bases. Here the sequenced sample was CD8+ T cells sorted from blood, taken at week 24, from a patient treated with tofacitinib. The CDR3, as DNA: TGTGCCAGCAGCTTTGGACTAGCGGGGAACACCGGGGAGCTGTTTTTT. It is translated as CASSFGLAGNTGELFF.